The present T cell receptor beta chain was sequenced within a study of CD8+ T cells in alopecia areata. Notes on the study in general: Researchers reported that TCR sharing among patients proved less clear than in mice, possibly HLA-linked. It was lesional scalp, especially alopecia totalis/universalis, that showed higher clonality than normal scalp. Resident alphabeta T-cell populations of normal skin are likewise subject to sequencing in scalp samples.

cDNA prepared by RNA extraction and subsequent reverse transcription served as the template for sequencing. Clones were sequenced by immunoSEQ multiplex PCR, and TCRdb holds only the in-frame ones, with some missing. The sample yields 200,000 to 250,000 clones, around 62% seen once. From PBMCs, CD4+ and CD8+ T cells were sorted. The CDR3 covers 12 residues. Losses at the gene ends were 4 bases for V and 5 bases for J; bases not matched to a gene: 3. Germline CDR1 and CDR2: GTSNPN and SVGIG (reference sequence). Concerning this clone itself: The antigen is undetermined.

This clonotype was sampled from a human donor with alopecia areata. The chain couples TRBV30 to TRBJ2-5, with 8 positions matching TRBD1. Specimen: CD4+ T cells sorted from blood, collected at week 0. The CDR3 bases are TGTGCCTGGACAGGGGGCTCGGAGACCCAGTACTTC. The encoded protein is CAWTGGSETQYF.